This is a list of T cell receptor beta chains from one sample in a study of blood T cell repertoires in COVID-19. Generated by immunoSEQ multiplex PCR, the TCRdb table keeps only in-frame clones and is missing some. The data hold a few hundred thousand clones, with 75% to 90% observed a single time. Source material: peripheral blood. The receptors originated from a woman aged 18-29 years with acute or convalescent COVID-19. Both conserved end residues are part of each CDR3. The order of the fields is J gene, V gene, CDR3 protein.

TRBJ2-5,TRBV28,CASSEAVETQYF
TRBJ2-3,TRBV2,CASSPSGRTDTQYF
TRBJ1-2,TRBV5-4,CASSAGQGLDGYTF
TRBJ2-3,TRBV19,CASTLASGGASTDTQYF
TRBJ2-7,TRBV5-4,CASSLQGSYEQYF
TRBJ1-2,TRBV2,CASSPRTGTLYGYTF
TRBJ2-2,TRBV7-9,CASSLAGGNTGELFF
TRBJ2-1,TRBV18,CASSPRRETYNEQFF
TRBJ2-5,TRBV6-6,CASSPPSGRSETQYF
TRBJ1-5,TRBV6-6,CASTHTGPSNQPQHF
TRBJ1-2,TRBV6-5,CASSRDRNYGYTF
TRBJ2-5,TRBV12-3/TRBV12-4,CASSINFQETQYF
TRBJ2-1,TRBV2,CASSVATVYNEQFF
TRBJ1-6,TRBV6-9,CASSSTQGAQSPLHF
TRBJ2-5,TRBV27,CASSREGQGGETQYF
TRBJ2-1,TRBV19,CASSIRGTGSLDEQFF
TRBJ1-2,TRBV6-5,CASSGDRVPYGYTF
TRBJ2-5,TRBV5-1,CASAVGQGKETQYF
TRBJ1-5,TRBV5-8,CASSLGTKFNQPQHF
TRBJ2-5,TRBV2,CASSPNQETQYF
TRBJ1-2,TRBV2,CASSEERGSYGYTF
TRBJ2-3,TRBV10-3,CAIRPPQGTDTQYF
TRBJ1-5,TRBV7-2,CASRSEQGWSNQPQHF
TRBJ1-2,TRBV19,CASSTNRVGGYTF
TRBJ1-1,TRBV30,CAWSLGLKLNTEAFF
TRBJ2-3,TRBV3-1/TRBV3-2,CASSPGESGGRVTQYF
TRBJ2-5,TRBV4-2,CASSQDGLATQYF
TRBJ2-1,TRBV3-1/TRBV3-2,CASSHLAFRNNEQFF
TRBJ2-5,TRBV30,CAWSIQVVETQYF
TRBJ1-3,TRBV18,CASSLPGQVPGNTIYF
TRBJ1-1,TRBV15,CATSPVKFQGTEAFF
TRBJ1-5,TRBV3-1/TRBV3-2,CASSHQGANQPQHF
TRBJ2-1,TRBV19,CASSPTSGGRNEQFF
TRBJ1-5,TRBV6-2/TRBV6-3,CASSPIQGMNQPQHF
TRBJ1-2,TRBV7-9,CASSLGGQGPIGYTF
TRBJ1-3,TRBV3-1/TRBV3-2,CASSQGGPGNTIYF
TRBJ2-5,TRBV19,CASSITGQETQYF
TRBJ1-4,TRBV29-1,CSADPGQNEKLFF
TRBJ2-1,TRBV28,CAAREDRGYPDNEQFF
TRBJ1-1,TRBV3-1/TRBV3-2,CASSQAHGSEAFF